One and the same sample provided the 18 T cell receptor beta chains below, sequenced in a study of shared clonotypes between healthy human individuals. The repertoire was sequenced with immunoSEQ multiplex PCR; TCRdb's copy has only in-frame clones and lacks some. The sample shows approximately 1,500,000 clones, approximately 96% of them seen only once. Specimen: naive CD4+ T cells sorted from blood. Subset denoted: CD45RA+ positively selected. The receptors come from a man aged 25-45 years in good health.

The chain links TRBV18 to TRBJ1-5; D not certain. In germline, CDR1 is KGHSH, CDR2 LQKENI. V was pared by 5 bases and J by 6 bases, with 8 bases between. There are 12 residues in the CDR3. For the CDR3, the DNA is TGTGCCAGCTCATCAGCAGGTCAGCCCCAGCATTTT. This sequence encodes CASSSAGQPQHF.

This rearrangement joins TRBV25-1 to TRBJ1-3, with 7 positions matching TRBD1. The V segment lost 7 bases and the J segment 3 bases; nucleotides outside the gene matches: 6. Per germline, CDR1 MGHDK and CDR2 SYGVNS. CDR3 length: 14 amino acids. Written as DNA, the CDR3 is TGTGCCAGCAATATAGGGGGCGGTGGAAACACCATATATTTT. Its protein product is CASNIGGGGNTIYF.

This chain connects TRBV19 to TRBJ1-5; 10 nucleotides align to TRBD1. The germline gives CDR1 LNHDA, CDR2 SQIVND (reference sequence). The ends lost 1 base at V and 6 bases at J; junction bases unmatched: 9. This CDR3 region has 17 residues. The DNA of the CDR3 is TGTGCCAGTAGTATAGTGGCGGGCGGGACAGGGGTTCAGCCCCAGCATTTT. It is translated as CASSIVAGGTGVQPQHF.

This clone was seen only once. CDR3 loop: CAISDGTDSDEQFF. In DNA form, the CDR3 reads TGTGCCATCAGTGATGGGACGGATTCCGATGAGCAGTTCTTC. V gene TRBV10-3 combines with J gene TRBJ2-1; D could derive from TRBD1 or TRBD2 (5 bases each). V dropped 3 bases and J dropped 8 bases, with 14 bases sitting between them. Germline V gene lookup returns CDR1 ENHRY and CDR2 SYGVKD. The CDR3 loop spans 14 amino acids.

This rearrangement joins TRBV28 to TRBJ2-5, with 9 bases aligning to TRBD2. Per germline, CDR1 MDHEN and CDR2 SYDVKM. Germline trimming cut 2 bases from V and 6 bases from J; bases unmatched to any gene: 4. CDR3 length equals 14 residues. The CDR3 loop is CASSLAGGLKTQYF. The DNA of the CDR3 is TGTGCCAGCAGTTTAGCGGGAGGGCTGAAGACCCAGTACTTC.

The V call is TRBV4-3, the J call TRBJ2-1; D possibly corresponds to TRBD2 (6 bases). CDR3 length equals 16 residues. V lost 0 bases, J lost 4 bases, and 13 bases lay in between. CDR1 and CDR2 from the germline V gene are LGHNA and YSLEER. CDR3 loop: CASSQDRGRGYNEQFF. Here the CDR3 DNA reads TGCGCCAGCAGCCAAGATCGAGGGCGGGGTTACAATGAGCAGTTCTTC.

V usage is TRBV18 and J usage is TRBJ2-7; D remains ambiguous. In germline, CDR1 is KGHSH, CDR2 LQKENI. Trimming cost V 0 bases and J 3 bases, with 9 bases left between them. The CDR3 has 14 amino acids. CDR3 coding DNA: TGTGCCAGCTCACCACCTCGATGGCGCTACGAGCAGTACTTC. Residues: CASSPPRWRYEQYF. The full variable domain, with the rest looked up from reference TRBV18 and TRBJ2-7, is NAGVMQNPRHLVRRRGQEARLRCSPMKGHSHVYWYRQLPEEGLKFMVYLQKENIIDESGMPKERFSAEFPKEGPSILRIQQVVRGDSAAYFCASSPPRWRYEQYFGPGTRLTVT.

This clone appeared a single time. This rearrangement joins TRBV2 to TRBJ1-4; D remains unclear. Germline lookup yields CDR1 SNHLY and CDR2 FYNNEI. The V gene lost 6 bases and the J gene lost 8 bases, with 16 bases spanning the gap. CDR3 length: 14 amino acids. CDR3 in amino acids: CASRLRDNSEKLFF. CDR3 DNA: TGTGCCAGCAGGCTAAGGGATAATTCGGAAAAACTGTTTTTT.

The CDR3 DNA follows: TGTGCCAGCAGCCTCCGGACAGGGGGACAAGCTTTCTTT. It translates to CASSLRTGGQAFF. V gene TRBV5-6 combines with J gene TRBJ1-1; 10 bases agree with TRBD1. CDR3 length: 13 amino acids. The ends lost 4 bases at V and 9 bases at J; junction bases unmatched: 6. Germline CDR1 is SGHDT and CDR2 is YYEEEE.

This clone was counted only a few times. This chain uses TRBV13 with TRBJ1-2, with TRBD1 as a possible D gene (6 bases). This CDR3 comprises 13 residues. Germline V gene lookup returns CDR1 PRHDT and CDR2 FYEKMQ (reference sequence). The V gene lost 3 bases and the J gene lost 4 bases, with 9 bases spanning the gap. CDR3 nucleotides: TGTGCCAGCAGCTTCAGGGGTACCTATGGCTACACCTTC. Encoded protein: CASSFRGTYGYTF.

V usage is TRBV4-1 and J usage is TRBJ2-7, with 13 bases matching TRBD2. V was clipped by 2 bases and J by 3 bases; unmatched bases: 7. Germline values: CDR1 MGHRA, CDR2 YSYEKL. The CDR3 loop spans 17 amino acids. Here the CDR3 reads CASSQSGTSGAIYEQYF. The CDR3 DNA follows: TGCGCCAGCAGCCAATCAGGGACTAGCGGGGCCATCTACGAGCAGTACTTC.

Of note for this clone: The sample contains more than one DNA sequence encoding this CDR3. The J gene is TRBJ2-5, the V gene TRBV5-1; possibly TRBD1 for D (5 bases). The CDR3 has 13 residues. Trimming left V 1 base short and J 4 bases short, with 8 bases between. CDR1 is SGHRS and CDR2 is YFSETQ in the germline V gene. The CDR3 spells CASSLQGGETQYF. The CDR3 DNA is TGCGCCAGCAGCTTGCAGGGCGGAGAGACCCAGTACTTC.

This rearrangement joins TRBV19 to TRBJ1-2, with unresolved D. CDR1 is LNHDA and CDR2 is SQIVND in the germline V gene (reference sequence). CDR3 length: 15 amino acids. V was cut by 5 bases and J by 0 bases, with 13 bases left in between. The CDR3 loop is CASSLRAATNYGYTF. CDR3 nucleotide sequence: TGTGCCAGTAGTTTAAGGGCAGCAACTAACTATGGCTACACCTTC.

The V call is TRBV30, the J call TRBJ1-3; D remains ambiguous. Trimming took off 2 bases at V and 6 bases at J, with 14 bases between the two ends. Germline V lookup: CDR1 GTSNPN, CDR2 SVGIG (reference sequence). This CDR3 has 14 residues. The CDR3 is CAWSRFRQKNTIYF. DNA of the CDR3: TGTGCCTGGAGTAGGTTTAGGCAGAAAAACACCATATATTTT.

J is TRBJ1-1 and V is TRBV9; TRBD1 is a possible D gene (5 bases). CDR3 length equals 14 residues. Deletions cut 0 bases from V and 10 bases from J, with 16 bases between. Germline values: CDR1 SGDLS, CDR2 YYNGEE. CDR3 sequence (DNA): TGTGCCAGCAGCGTAGATGGGGACCCGGGAAGAGCTTTCTTT. This gives the protein CASSVDGDPGRAFF.

The count of this clone is one. This chain links TRBV12-5 with TRBJ2-5, with D perhaps matching TRBD2 (5 bases). Germline assignment: CDR1 LGHNT and CDR2 FRNRAP. This CDR3 contains 13 residues. Trimming took off 7 bases at V and 4 bases at J, with 13 bases between the two ends. This CDR3 reads CASALSSRETQYF. CDR3 nucleotide sequence: TGTGCTAGTGCCCTGTCTAGCAGAGAGACCCAGTACTTC.

The chain has TRBV25-1 and TRBJ1-5, with D possibly matching TRBD1 (5 bases). The germline V and J ends were trimmed by 6 bases and 0 bases, with 9 bases remaining between them. CDR1 is MGHDK, CDR2 SYGVNS, per germline. CDR3 size: 14 residues. CDR3 sequence reads: CASRPTGSNQPQHF. The CDR3 DNA reads as TGTGCCAGCAGGCCTACAGGTAGCAATCAGCCCCAGCATTTT.

This chain connects TRBV6-6 to TRBJ2-5; D call uncertain. The CDR3 runs 13 residues. Trimming removed 6 bases from V and 9 bases from J, with 17 bases in between. CDR1 and CDR2 from the germline V gene are MNHNY and SVGAGI (reference sequence). CDR3 DNA: TGTGCCAGCAGCTCCGCTAGAGACTCGGCCCAGTACTTC. Amino acid sequence: CASSSARDSAQYF.